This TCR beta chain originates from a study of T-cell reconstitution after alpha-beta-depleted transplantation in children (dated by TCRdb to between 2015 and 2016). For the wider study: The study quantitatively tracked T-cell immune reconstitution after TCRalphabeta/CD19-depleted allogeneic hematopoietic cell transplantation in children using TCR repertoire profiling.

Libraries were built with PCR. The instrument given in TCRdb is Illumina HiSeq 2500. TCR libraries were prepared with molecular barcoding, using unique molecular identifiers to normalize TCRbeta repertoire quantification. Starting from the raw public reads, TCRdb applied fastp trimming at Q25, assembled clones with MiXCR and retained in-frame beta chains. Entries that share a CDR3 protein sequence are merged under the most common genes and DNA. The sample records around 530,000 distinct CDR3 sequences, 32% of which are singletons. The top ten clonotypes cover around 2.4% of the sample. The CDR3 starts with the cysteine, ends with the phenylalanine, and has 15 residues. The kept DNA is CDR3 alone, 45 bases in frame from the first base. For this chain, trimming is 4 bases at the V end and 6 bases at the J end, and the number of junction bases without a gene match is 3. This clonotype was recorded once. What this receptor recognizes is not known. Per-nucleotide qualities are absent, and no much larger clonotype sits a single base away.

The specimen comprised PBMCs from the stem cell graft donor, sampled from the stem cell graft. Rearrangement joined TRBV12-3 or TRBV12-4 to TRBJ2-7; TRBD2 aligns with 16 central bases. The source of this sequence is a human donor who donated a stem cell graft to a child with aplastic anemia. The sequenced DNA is TGTGCCAGCAGTTACGGGACTAGCGGGAGGGCCGAGCAGTACTTC. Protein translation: CASSYGTSGRAEQYF.